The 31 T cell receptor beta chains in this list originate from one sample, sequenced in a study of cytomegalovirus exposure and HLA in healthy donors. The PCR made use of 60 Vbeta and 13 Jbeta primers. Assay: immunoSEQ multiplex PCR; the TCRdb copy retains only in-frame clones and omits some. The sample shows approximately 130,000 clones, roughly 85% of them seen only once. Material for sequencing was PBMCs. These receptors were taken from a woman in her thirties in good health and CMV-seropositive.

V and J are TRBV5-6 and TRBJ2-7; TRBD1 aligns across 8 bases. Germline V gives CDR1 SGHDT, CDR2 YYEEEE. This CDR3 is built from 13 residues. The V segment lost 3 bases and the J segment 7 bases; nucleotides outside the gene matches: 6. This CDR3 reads CASSWVTGGEQYF. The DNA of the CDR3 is TGTGCCAGCAGCTGGGTAACAGGGGGAGAGCAGTACTTC.

The CDR3 sequence is CASSQLFLLAGSYEQYF. The CDR3 bases are TGCGCCAGCAGCCAGCTTTTCCTACTAGCGGGATCCTACGAGCAGTACTTC. This chain connects TRBV4-1 to TRBJ2-7; TRBD2 matches at 10 bases. This CDR3 is built from 17 residues. The V gene's germline CDR1 is MGHRA and CDR2 YSYEKL. Trimming removed 3 bases from V and 1 base from J; junction bases left unmatched: 9.

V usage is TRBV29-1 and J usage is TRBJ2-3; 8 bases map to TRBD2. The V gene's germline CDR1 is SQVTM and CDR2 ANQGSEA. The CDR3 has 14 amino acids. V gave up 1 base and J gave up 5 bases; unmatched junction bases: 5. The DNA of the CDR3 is TGCAGCGTTGAAGCCGGGGGGGTCGGAGATACGCAGTATTTT. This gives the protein CSVEAGGVGDTQYF.

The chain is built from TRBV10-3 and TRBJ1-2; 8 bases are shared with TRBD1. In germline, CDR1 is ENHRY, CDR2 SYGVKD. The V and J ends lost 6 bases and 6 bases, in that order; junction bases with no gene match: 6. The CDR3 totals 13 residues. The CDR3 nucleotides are TGTGCCATCAGCCCGGACAGGGACCATGGCTACACCTTC. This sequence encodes CAISPDRDHGYTF.

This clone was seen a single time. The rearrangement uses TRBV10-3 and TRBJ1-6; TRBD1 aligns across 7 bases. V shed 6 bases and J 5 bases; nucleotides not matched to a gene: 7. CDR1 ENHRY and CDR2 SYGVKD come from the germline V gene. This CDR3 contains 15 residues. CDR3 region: CAIRPDGQDNSPLHF. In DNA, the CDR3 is TGTGCCATCAGACCAGACGGACAGGATAATTCACCCCTCCACTTT.

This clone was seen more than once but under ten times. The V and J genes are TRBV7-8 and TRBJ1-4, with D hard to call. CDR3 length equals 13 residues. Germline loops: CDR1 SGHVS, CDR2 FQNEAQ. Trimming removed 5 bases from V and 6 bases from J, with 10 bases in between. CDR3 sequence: CASSLGLDEKLFF. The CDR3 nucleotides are TGTGCCAGCAGCCTCGGTTTGGATGAAAAACTGTTTTTT.

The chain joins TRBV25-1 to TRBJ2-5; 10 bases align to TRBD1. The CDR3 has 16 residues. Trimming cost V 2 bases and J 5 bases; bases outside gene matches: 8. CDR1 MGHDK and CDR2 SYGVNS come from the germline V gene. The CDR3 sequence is CASSEPGQGFLETQYF. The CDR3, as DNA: TGTGCCAGCAGTGAACCGGGACAGGGGTTTTTGGAGACCCAGTACTTC.

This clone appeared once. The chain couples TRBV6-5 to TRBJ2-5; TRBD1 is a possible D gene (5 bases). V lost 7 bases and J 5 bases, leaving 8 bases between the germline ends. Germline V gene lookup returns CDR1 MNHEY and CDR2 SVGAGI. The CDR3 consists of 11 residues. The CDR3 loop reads CASKGSETQYF. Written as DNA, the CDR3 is TGTGCCAGCAAGGGGTCGGAGACCCAGTACTTC.

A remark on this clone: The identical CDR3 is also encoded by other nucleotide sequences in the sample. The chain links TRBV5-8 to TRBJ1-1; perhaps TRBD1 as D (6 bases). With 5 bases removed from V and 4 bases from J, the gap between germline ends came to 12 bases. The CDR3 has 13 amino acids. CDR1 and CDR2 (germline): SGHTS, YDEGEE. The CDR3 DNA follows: TGTGCCAGCAGTCCGGGAGGGGGCACTGAAGCTTTCTTT. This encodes CASSPGGGTEAFF.

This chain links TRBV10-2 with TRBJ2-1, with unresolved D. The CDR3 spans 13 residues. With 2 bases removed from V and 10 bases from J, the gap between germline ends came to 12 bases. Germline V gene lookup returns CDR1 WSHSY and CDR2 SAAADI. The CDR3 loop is CASSEVLRKEQFF. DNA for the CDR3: TGCGCCAGCAGTGAGGTTTTGCGTAAGGAGCAGTTCTTC.

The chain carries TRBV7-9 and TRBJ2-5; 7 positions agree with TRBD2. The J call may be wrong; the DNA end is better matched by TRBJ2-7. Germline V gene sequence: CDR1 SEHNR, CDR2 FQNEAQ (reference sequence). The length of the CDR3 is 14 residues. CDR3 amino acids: CASSLRGEGYEQYF. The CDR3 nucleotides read TGTGCCAGCAGCTTGAGAGGGGAGGGGTACGAGCAGTACTTC.

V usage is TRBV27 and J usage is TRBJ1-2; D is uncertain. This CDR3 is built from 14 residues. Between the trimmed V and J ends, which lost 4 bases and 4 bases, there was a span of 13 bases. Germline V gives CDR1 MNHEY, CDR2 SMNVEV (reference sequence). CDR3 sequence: CASSSGPTSYGYTF. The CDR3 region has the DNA TGTGCCAGCAGTTCTGGGCCAACCTCCTATGGCTACACCTTC.

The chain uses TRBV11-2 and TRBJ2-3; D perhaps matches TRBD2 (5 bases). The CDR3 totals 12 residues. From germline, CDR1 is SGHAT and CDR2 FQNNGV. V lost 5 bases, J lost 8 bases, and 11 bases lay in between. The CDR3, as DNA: TGTGCCAGCAGCCAGCCTCGGGGTACGCAGTATTTT. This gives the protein CASSQPRGTQYF.

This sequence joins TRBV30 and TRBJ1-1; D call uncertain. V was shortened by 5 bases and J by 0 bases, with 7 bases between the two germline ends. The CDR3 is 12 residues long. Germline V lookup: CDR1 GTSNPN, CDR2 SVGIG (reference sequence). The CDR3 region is CAWSRMNTEAFF. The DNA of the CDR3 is TGTGCCTGGTCTAGAATGAACACTGAAGCTTTCTTT. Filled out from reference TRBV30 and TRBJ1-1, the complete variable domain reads SQTIHQWPATLVQPVGSPLSLECTVEGTSNPNLYWYRQAAGRGLQLLFYSVGIGQISSEVPQNLSASRPQDRQFILSSKKLLLSDSGFYLCAWSRMNTEAFFGQGTRLTVV.

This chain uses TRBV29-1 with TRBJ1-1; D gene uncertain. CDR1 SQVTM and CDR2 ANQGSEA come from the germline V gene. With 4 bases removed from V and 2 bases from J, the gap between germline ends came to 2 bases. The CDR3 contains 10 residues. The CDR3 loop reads CSVANTEAFF. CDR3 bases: TGCAGCGTTGCAAACACTGAAGCTTTCTTT.

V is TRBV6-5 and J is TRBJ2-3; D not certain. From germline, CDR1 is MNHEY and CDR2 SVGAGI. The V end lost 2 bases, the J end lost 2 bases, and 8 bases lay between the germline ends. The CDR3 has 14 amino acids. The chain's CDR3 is CASSYRVYTDTQYF. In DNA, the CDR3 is TGTGCCAGCAGTTACCGCGTCTACACAGATACGCAGTATTTT.

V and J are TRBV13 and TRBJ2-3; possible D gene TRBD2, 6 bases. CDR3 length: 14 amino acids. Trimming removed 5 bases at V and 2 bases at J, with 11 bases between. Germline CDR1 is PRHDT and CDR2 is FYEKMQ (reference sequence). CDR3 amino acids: CASSRGTFTDTQYF. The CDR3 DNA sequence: TGTGCCAGCAGCCGAGGGACTTTCACAGATACGCAGTATTTT.

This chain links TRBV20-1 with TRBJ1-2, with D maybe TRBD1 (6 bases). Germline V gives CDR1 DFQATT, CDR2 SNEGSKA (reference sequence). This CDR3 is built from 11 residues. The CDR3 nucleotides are TGCAAAGGGACATCGAACTATGGCTACACCTTC. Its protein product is CKGTSNYGYTF.

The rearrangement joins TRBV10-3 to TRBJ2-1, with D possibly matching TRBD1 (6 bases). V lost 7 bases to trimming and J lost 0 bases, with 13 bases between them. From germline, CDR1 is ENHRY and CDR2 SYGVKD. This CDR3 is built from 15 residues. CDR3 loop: CAINGGQSSYNEQFF. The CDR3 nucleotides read TGTGCCATCAACGGTGGACAGAGCTCCTACAATGAGCAGTTCTTC.

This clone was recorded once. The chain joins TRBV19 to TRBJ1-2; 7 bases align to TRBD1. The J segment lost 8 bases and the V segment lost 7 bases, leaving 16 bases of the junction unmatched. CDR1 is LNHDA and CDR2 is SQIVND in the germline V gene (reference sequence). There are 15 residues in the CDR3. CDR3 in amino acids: CASTDPGGTFGGYTF. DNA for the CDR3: TGTGCCAGTACAGACCCAGGGGGAACCTTCGGGGGCTACACCTTC.

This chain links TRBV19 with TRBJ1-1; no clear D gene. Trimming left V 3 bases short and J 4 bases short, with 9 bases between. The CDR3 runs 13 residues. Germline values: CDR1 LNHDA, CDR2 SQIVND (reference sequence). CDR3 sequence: CASSISGSTEAFF. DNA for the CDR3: TGTGCCAGTAGTATCTCTGGGAGCACTGAAGCTTTCTTT.

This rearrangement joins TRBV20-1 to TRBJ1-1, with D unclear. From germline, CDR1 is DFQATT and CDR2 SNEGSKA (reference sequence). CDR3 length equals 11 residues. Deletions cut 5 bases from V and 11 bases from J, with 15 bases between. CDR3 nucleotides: TGCAGTGCTCGACCCTACAGTTTTGCTTTCTTT. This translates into CSARPYSFAFF.

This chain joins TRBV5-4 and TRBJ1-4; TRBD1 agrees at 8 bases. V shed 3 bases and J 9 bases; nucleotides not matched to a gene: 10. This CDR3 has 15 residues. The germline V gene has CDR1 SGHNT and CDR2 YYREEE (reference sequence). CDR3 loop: CASSYSTGEGKKLFF. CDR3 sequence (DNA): TGTGCCAGCAGCTACTCGACAGGGGAGGGGAAAAAACTGTTTTTT. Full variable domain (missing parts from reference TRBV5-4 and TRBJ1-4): ETGVTQSPTHLIKTRGQQVTLRCSSQSGHNTVSWYQQALGQGPQFIFQYYREEENGRGNFPPRFSGLQFPNYSSELNVNALELDDSALYLCASSYSTGEGKKLFFGSGTQLSVL.

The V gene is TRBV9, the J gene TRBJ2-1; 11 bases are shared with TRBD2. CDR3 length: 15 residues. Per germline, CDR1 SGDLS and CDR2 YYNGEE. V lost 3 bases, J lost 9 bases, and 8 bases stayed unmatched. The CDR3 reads CASSAGLAASSEQFF. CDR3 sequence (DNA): TGTGCCAGCAGCGCGGGACTAGCGGCGTCTAGTGAGCAGTTCTTC.

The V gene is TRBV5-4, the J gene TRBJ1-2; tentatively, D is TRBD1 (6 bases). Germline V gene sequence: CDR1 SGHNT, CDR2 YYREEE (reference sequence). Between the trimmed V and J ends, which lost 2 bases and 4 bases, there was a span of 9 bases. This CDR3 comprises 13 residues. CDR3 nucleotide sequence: TGTGCCAGCAGCTTCGGACAGAGCTATGGCTACACCTTC. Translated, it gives CASSFGQSYGYTF.

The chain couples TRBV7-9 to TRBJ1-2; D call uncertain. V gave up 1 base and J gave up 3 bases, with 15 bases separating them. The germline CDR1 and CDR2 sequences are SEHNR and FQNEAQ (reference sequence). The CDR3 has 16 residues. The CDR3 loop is CASSLGAEGVDYGYTF. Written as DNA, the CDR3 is TGTGCCAGCAGCTTAGGGGCAGAGGGAGTAGACTATGGCTACACCTTC. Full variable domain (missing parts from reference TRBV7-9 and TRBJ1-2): DTGVSQNPRHKITKRGQNVTFRCDPISEHNRLYWYRQTLGQGPEFLTYFQNEAQLEKSRLLSDRFSAERPKGSFSTLEIQRTEQGDSAMYLCASSLGAEGVDYGYTFGSGTRLTVV.

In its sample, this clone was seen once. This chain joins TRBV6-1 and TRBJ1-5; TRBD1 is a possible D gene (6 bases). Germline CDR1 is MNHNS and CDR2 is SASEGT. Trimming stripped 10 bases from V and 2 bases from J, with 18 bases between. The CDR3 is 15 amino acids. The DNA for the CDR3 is TGTGCCACCATGCTTTATTCAGGGGGCAATCAGCCCCAGCATTTT. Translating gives CATMLYSGGNQPQHF.

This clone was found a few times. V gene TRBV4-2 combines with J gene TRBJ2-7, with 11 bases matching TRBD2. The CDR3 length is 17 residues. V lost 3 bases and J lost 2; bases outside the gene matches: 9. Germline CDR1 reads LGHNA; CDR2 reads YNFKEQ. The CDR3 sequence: CASSQAPSSGGPYEQYF. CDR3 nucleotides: TGTGCCAGCAGCCAGGCTCCTTCTAGCGGGGGGCCCTACGAGCAGTACTTC.

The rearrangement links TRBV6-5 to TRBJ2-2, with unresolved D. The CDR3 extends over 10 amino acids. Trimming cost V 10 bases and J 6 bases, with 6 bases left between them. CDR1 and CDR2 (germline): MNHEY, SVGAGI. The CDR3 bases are TGTGCCACCTTCGCCGGGGAGCTGTTTTTT. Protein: CATFAGELFF.

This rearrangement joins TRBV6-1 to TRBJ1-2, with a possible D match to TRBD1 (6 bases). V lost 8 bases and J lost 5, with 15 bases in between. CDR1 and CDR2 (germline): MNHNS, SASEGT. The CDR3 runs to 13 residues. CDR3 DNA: TGTGCCAGCGGTCACGAGGGGGGGTATGGCTACACCTTC. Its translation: CASGHEGGYGYTF.

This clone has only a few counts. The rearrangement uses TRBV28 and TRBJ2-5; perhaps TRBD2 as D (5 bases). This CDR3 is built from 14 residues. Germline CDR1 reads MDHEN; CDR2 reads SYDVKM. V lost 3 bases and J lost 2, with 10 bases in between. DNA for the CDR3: TGTGCCAGCAGTTTCGAAGGGAGACAAGAGACCCAGTACTTC. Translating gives CASSFEGRQETQYF.